This T cell receptor (beta chain) appears in the sequencing data of a study of OX40 agonist ivuxolimab in advanced cancers. For the study at large: Patients assigned to dose escalation were diagnosed with hepatocellular carcinoma, melanoma, renal cell or head and neck cancer. Aged about 23 to 80 with a mean of approximately 57 years, they were 75% to 85% male.

Germline-derived CDR1 and CDR2 are SGDLS and YYNGEE. V was clipped by 0 bases and J by 6 bases; unmatched bases: 6. The CDR3 has 15 residues. TCRdb's copy holds only in-frame clones and misses some; the assay was immunoSEQ multiplex PCR. The table shows around 30,000 clones, with 80% to 95% occurring only once. The TCR was taken from an adult with an advanced solid tumor such as melanoma, head and neck, liver or kidney cancer. V gene TRBV9 combines with J gene TRBJ2-7, with 10 bases lining up with TRBD1. The sequencing used CD4+ or CD8+ T cells sorted from blood, collected in a trial of the OX40 agonist ivuxolimab. The CDR3 is CASSVGWTGGSEQYF. In DNA, the CDR3 is TGTGCCAGCAGCGTAGGGTGGACAGGGGGAAGCGAGCAGTACTTC. Complete variable domain (other parts from reference TRBV9 and TRBJ2-7): DSGVTQTPKHLITATGQRVTLRCSPRSGDLSVYWYQQSLDQGLQFLIQYYNGEERAKGNILERFSAQQFPDLHSELNLSSLELGDSALYFCASSVGWTGGSEQYFGPGTRLTVT.